The clone carrying this TCR beta chain showed up many times. Its antigen is unidentified. Thyroid surgery was preceded by no treatment in any patient. The sample originates from a study of metastatic and nonmetastatic thyroid tumors. Study conclusions and caveats: Malignant thyroid tumors reportedly exceeded benign nodules significantly in TCR beta diversity, with the difference appearing in blood and tumor.

TCRdb recomputed clones from the PCR reads via MiXCR. The data show tens of thousands of clones, more than 25% seen once. CDR3 length: 13 amino acids. The V gene lost 0 bases and the J gene lost 3 bases, with 8 bases spanning the gap. Germline lookup yields CDR1 GTSNPN and CDR2 SVGIG (reference sequence). The chain uses TRBV30 and TRBJ1-1; D unresolved. The receptor's source is a female donor with papillary thyroid cancer or a benign thyroid nodule (not recorded which). Some clones in this sample may be carry-over from other donors' samples. The source material was blood. CDR3 sequence (DNA): TGTGCCTGGAGTGTGTTCAGTTACACTGAAGCTTTCTTT. Translated, it gives CAWSVFSYTEAFF.